This T cell receptor beta chain was recorded in a study of shared clonotypes between healthy human individuals (dated by TCRdb to about 2020). Some background on the complete study: The cohort comprised two women and three men aged 18 to 49 years. For each donor, CD4 naive and CD4 memory were each run on three plates, CD8 naive on two plates, and CD8 memory on one plate. The study deeply sequenced blood TCR repertoires of five healthy adults to estimate repertoire size and the extent of clonotype sharing between individuals. To increase sequencing depth and limit assay-specific biases, different laboratories used diverse techniques to prepare libraries and sequence TCR repertoires. Between about 0.94 and 8.9 billion PBMCs per donor were obtained by leukapheresis. The study at large found these results: Naive subsets generally had larger estimated clonotype richness than memory subsets did. Compared with non-shared clonotypes, clonotypes shared by all four sorted-subset donors had higher generation probabilities. About 5% of naive CD4, more than 3% of naive CD8, approximately 2% of memory CD4, and 0.4% of memory CD8 clonotypes were shared across several donors. Sampling was restricted to blood, and TCR repertoires in tissues likely differ from the TCR repertoires found in blood. Pairwise subsampling led to the expectation that sequencing depth would affect the degree of clonotype sharing among donors. Incomplete sequencing was indicated by rarefaction of sorted-subset datasets, despite the large sequencing depth. Because the study included a small number of donors, the genetic and exposure-history diversity represented was limited.

Using the deep immunoSEQ assay, multiplex PCR amplified TCR CDR3 regions from genomic DNA. For each cell subset, the extracted genomic DNA was distributed evenly across all wells of several immunoSEQ 96-well plates, and each plate served as one replicate. For sorted subsets, around 200 ng genomic DNA, equal to 30,000 or so T cell genomes, was loaded into each replicate PCR. Purified libraries were quantified with a Qubit 3.0 fluorometer, sized on a Bioanalyzer 2100, and re-quantified with the KAPA Library Quantification kit. Every immunoSEQ 96-well plate was sequenced on a separate single-read 150-cycle Illumina NextSeq 550 flow cell. On the study's bioinformatics: The immunoSEQ output contained only junctional sequences without quality scores, so filtering could not match that applied to full-length reads. Sequences were annotated with PyIR, a Python wrapper for IgBLAST v1.9, and V/J genes and CDR3 were assigned using IMGT germline references. Reads were filtered out if the reads had weak V/J assignments (E-value above 1e-6), no CDR3, stop codons, out-of-frame junctions, or ambiguous translated residues. A V3J clonotype was defined by an identical inferred V gene, J gene, and CDR3 amino acid sequence. Percentage overlap between repertoires was calculated by dividing the number of shared unique clonotypes by the size of the smaller repertoire. Richness of each repertoire was evaluated using RTK rarefaction, the Chao1 estimator, and Recon v2.1 estimates of unobserved clonotypes. OLGA was used to compute generation probabilities for all TCRbeta clonotypes that the gDNA method yielded from a few donors. The source is immuneACCESS, and TCRdb retained only in-frame sequences with V and J called. Part of the clones is not carried over; for the studies checked, unresolved V genes explain less than half of this, and the remainder is unexplained. V and J calls plus clone size are reproduced from that table; the DNA served to infer D and trimming. Recorded for this sample are 2 million to 2.5 million clones; 85% to 95% of them occurred a single time. Together, the top ten hold roughly 1.8% of the sample.

Points on this clone: The antigen it recognizes is unknown. No quality values exist for individual bases; no much larger clone is one base distant.

The CDR3 measures 11 amino acids from cysteine to phenylalanine. The kept DNA is CDR3 alone, 33 bases in frame from the first base. The germline V gene supplies CDR1 SQVTM and CDR2 ANQGSEA. V loses 4 bases of germline sequence and J loses 6 bases, and the interval between the two ends is 10 bases. For the CD8 naive samples, CD45RO-negative cells were positively selected for CCR7, yielding a CD45RA+CCR7+ population from which TemRA cells were excluded. The donors were healthy, HIV-negative adults with no recently reported acute infections or vaccinations. Only Caucasian adults living in Nashville, Tennessee, USA were represented among the donors. Blood was obtained by leukapheresis, after which PBMCs were separated by Ficoll-Histopaque density gradient centrifugation and cryopreserved in liquid nitrogen vapor phase. Analytical flow cytometry was used to check the purity and quantity of every magnetically sorted T cell population. Each sorted fraction had its genomic DNA isolated and then quantified by UV absorbance on a Nanodrop 2000c.

Sequencing was done on a sample of naive CD8+ T cells from PBMCs. In the paper's terms, the cell subset or site label means: CD45RA+CCR7+. Recombination joined TRBV29-1 with TRBJ2-7; tentative D gene TRBD1, with 5 bases matching. This receptor was taken from a man aged 18 to 29 in good health. Some clones in this sample may be carry-over from other donors' samples. The CDR3 protein is CSVVSQVEQYF. The nucleotide sequence is given as TGCAGCGTTGTATCACAGGTCGAGCAGTACTTC.